These T cell receptor beta chains were read from a single sample in a study of cytomegalovirus exposure and HLA in healthy donors. Repertoires were generated with immunoSEQ multiplex PCR, while TCRdb's copy carries only in-frame clones and drops some. Among about 31,000 clones listed, 35% to 50% were seen once. The specimen was PBMCs. The source is a woman in her forties or fifties in good health and CMV-seronegative. Both conserved end residues are part of each CDR3. The D gene is left open where the match is weak. Not every row has a clone size; where given, it reads once, few, many or a size class.

.,TRBV5-1,.,TRBJ1-2,CASSLRGGRGYTF,TGCGCCAGCAGCTTGCGGGGGGGTAGAGGCTACACCTTC
.,TRBV19,.,TRBJ2-6,CASRAGGSGANVLTF,TGTGCCAGTAGAGCCGGAGGCTCTGGGGCCAACGTCCTGACTTTC
.,TRBV29-1,TRBD2,TRBJ2-3,CSQLTSAARNTQYF,TGCAGCCAACTGACTAGCGCCGCTCGTAATACGCAGTATTTT
medium-sized,TRBV2,TRBD2,TRBJ2-7,CASSEWLAGATGDYEQYF,TGTGCCAGCAGTGAGTGGCTAGCGGGAGCCACAGGGGACTACGAGCAGTACTTC
few,TRBV9,.,TRBJ1-1,CASSVGQDTEAFF,TGTGCCAGCAGCGTTGGACAAGACACTGAAGCTTTCTTT
.,TRBV27,.,TRBJ1-5,CASSLSQGGGGGNQPQHF,TGTGCCAGCAGTTTATCTCAGGGTGGGGGAGGGGGCAATCAGCCCCAGCATTTT
few,TRBV10-3,TRBD1,TRBJ2-7,CAIAPGGAGYEQYF,TGTGCCATCGCGCCAGGGGGCGCGGGGTACGAGCAGTACTTC
few,TRBV2,.,TRBJ2-7,CASRIARTDHEQYF,TGTGCCAGCAGGATCGCCAGGACTGACCACGAGCAGTACTTC
.,TRBV7-9,.,TRBJ2-1,CASSLVTPFDEQFF,TGTGCCAGCAGCTTAGTGACTCCCTTCGATGAACAGTTCTTC
.,TRBV5-1,TRBD1,TRBJ2-2,CASSRGTGDTGELFF,TGCGCCAGCAGCCGCGGGACAGGGGACACCGGGGAGCTGTTTTTT
few,TRBV7-8,TRBD2,TRBJ2-1,CASSQKSGTSGGPPYNEQFF,TGTGCCAGCAGCCAGAAGAGCGGGACTAGCGGGGGTCCTCCCTACAATGAGCAGTTCTTC
.,TRBV28,TRBD1,TRBJ2-7,CASSSDPTWDRGRGGSSYEQYF,TGTGCCAGCAGTTCCGACCCGACCTGGGACAGGGGGCGAGGCGGGAGCTCCTACGAGCAGTACTTC
few,TRBV15,TRBD1,TRBJ1-4,CATSPDRVGEKLFF,TGTGCCACCAGTCCGGACAGGGTCGGTGAAAAACTGTTTTTT
few,TRBV7-9,TRBD1,TRBJ2-1,CASSLTGGHNEQFF,TGTGCCAGCAGCTTGACAGGGGGACACAATGAGCAGTTCTTC
few,TRBV20-1,TRBD2,TRBJ2-4,CSAGGKNIQYF,TGCAGTGCCGGGGGGAAAAACATTCAGTACTTC
few,TRBV27,.,TRBJ2-5,CASSSGQQETQYF,TGTGCCAGCAGTTCTGGCCAACAAGAGACCCAGTACTTC
.,TRBV9,TRBD2,TRBJ2-3,CASSSGLAGGRGDTQYF,TGTGCCAGCAGCTCGGGACTAGCGGGAGGGCGGGGAGATACGCAGTATTTT
.,TRBV28,.,TRBJ2-5,CASDRGAKETQYF,TGTGCCAGCGACCGTGGGGCTAAAGAGACCCAGTACTTC
few,TRBV23-1,.,TRBJ1-6,CASSQPTWAYNSPLHF,TGCGCCAGCAGTCAACCGACATGGGCCTATAATTCACCCCTCCACTTT
.,TRBV2,TRBD1,TRBJ2-2,CASSVQGANTGELFF,TGTGCCAGCAGTGTGCAGGGGGCGAACACCGGGGAGCTGTTTTTT
few,TRBV2,TRBD2,TRBJ2-7,CASRWEGSGAYEQYF,TGTGCCAGCAGGTGGGAGGGCAGCGGAGCCTACGAGCAGTACTTC
.,TRBV2,.,TRBJ2-1,CASSENRVYEQFF,TGTGCCAGCAGTGAAAACAGGGTCTATGAGCAGTTCTTC
.,TRBV2,.,TRBJ1-4,CASHRAGVTNEKLFF,TGTGCCAGCCACCGCGCCGGGGTAACTAATGAAAAACTGTTTTTT
.,TRBV7-3,TRBD2,TRBJ2-1,CASSLNAGAGDNEQFF,TGTGCCAGCAGCTTAAACGCGGGAGCTGGAGACAATGAGCAGTTCTTC
once,TRBV7-9,.,TRBJ1-2,CASSSWTDYGYTF,TGTGCCAGCAGCTCCTGGACAGACTATGGCTACACCTTC
.,TRBV18,TRBD1,TRBJ2-7,CASSPPGQGTYEQYF,TGTGCCAGCTCGCCACCGGGACAGGGGACCTACGAGCAGTACTTC
.,TRBV15,.,TRBJ2-1,CATSRGRGGMRGNEQFF,TGTGCCACCAGCAGAGGCCGAGGCGGGATGCGAGGCAATGAGCAGTTCTTC
.,TRBV7-8,TRBD1,TRBJ2-3,CASSHRDRSPSDTQYF,TGTGCCAGCAGCCACCGGGACAGATCCCCCTCAGATACGCAGTATTTT
.,TRBV28,TRBD1,TRBJ1-1,CASSLGTVAGNTEAFF,TGTGCCAGCAGTCTGGGGACAGTGGCGGGGAACACTGAAGCTTTCTTT
.,TRBV28,.,TRBJ2-7,CASSLIGLRYEQYF,TGTGCCAGCAGTTTGATCGGACTACGCTACGAGCAGTACTTC
.,TRBV11-2,TRBD2,TRBJ2-7,CASSPRGRLAPEQYF,TGTGCCAGCAGCCCTAGGGGTCGACTAGCGCCTGAGCAGTACTTC
few,TRBV19,TRBD1,TRBJ1-6,CASSGTGGYSPLHF,TGTGCCAGTAGTGGGACAGGGGGCTATTCACCCCTCCACTTT
few,TRBV27,TRBD1,TRBJ1-1,CASRTPSGGLTEAFF,TGTGCCAGCAGGACCCCGTCAGGGGGTCTAACTGAAGCTTTCTTT
.,TRBV7-9,TRBD1,TRBJ1-1,CASSFLGRGPTEAFF,TGTGCCAGCAGCTTCTTAGGAAGGGGGCCGACTGAAGCTTTCTTT
few,TRBV10-1,TRBD1,TRBJ1-2,CASSDDRVDGYTF,TGCGCCAGCAGTGACGACAGGGTGGATGGCTACACCTTC
few,TRBV30,TRBD1,TRBJ1-3,CAWSGDRTGRTIYF,TGTGCCTGGAGTGGCGACCGGACAGGGAGGACCATATATTTT
few,TRBV5-1,TRBD2,TRBJ2-3,CASSPSGGSTDTQYF,TGCGCCAGCAGCCCTAGCGGGGGTAGCACAGATACGCAGTATTTT
.,TRBV6-1,TRBD1,TRBJ1-4,CASSEQTGRLF,TGTGCCAGCAGTGAGCAGACAGGGCGGCTTTTT
few,TRBV11-2,.,TRBJ2-7,CASSLGGRGEQYF,TGTGCCAGCAGCTTAGGTGGGCGGGGCGAGCAGTACTTC
.,TRBV5-1,.,TRBJ2-3,CASSETGVTDTQYF,TGCGCCAGCAGCGAGACTGGAGTCACAGATACGCAGTATTTT
.,TRBV30,TRBD1,TRBJ1-5,CAWSGGQPYQPQHF,TGTGCCTGGAGTGGGGGACAGCCCTATCAGCCCCAGCATTTT
.,TRBV19,TRBD1,TRBJ2-7,CASSLDRRSYEQYF,TGTGCCAGTAGCCTGGACAGGCGATCATACGAGCAGTACTTC
.,TRBV30,TRBD1,TRBJ1-2,CAWTGGLGYGYTF,TGTGCCTGGACAGGGGGGTTAGGGTATGGCTACACCTTC
.,TRBV7-9,.,TRBJ2-1,CASSFQGLSGNEQFF,TGTGCCAGCAGCTTTCAGGGGTTAAGCGGCAATGAGCAGTTCTTC
.,TRBV29-1,.,TRBJ1-4,CSIRRGGEKLFF,TGCAGCATAAGAAGGGGTGGGGAAAAACTGTTTTTT
.,TRBV7-8,.,TRBJ2-7,CASSLYRPLGGEQYF,TGTGCCAGCAGCTTATATCGCCCCCTGGGGGGCGAGCAGTACTTC
.,TRBV5-4,.,TRBJ2-3,CASSSGLTTDTQYF,TGTGCCAGCAGTTCTGGACTGACCACAGATACGCAGTATTTT